The clone carrying this T cell receptor (beta chain) came up a few times. The sample is drawn from a study of molecular identifiers for immune sequencing clone quantification. For bulk TCR libraries, previously described methods and listed TCR primers were used. In TCRdb, the PCR reads were re-called with MiXCR into one record per CDR3 protein. This sample carries about 330,000 distinct CDR3 sequences, over 20% of them seen once, and the ten largest clones take 0.65% to 0.75%. The V and J ends lost 3 bases and 8 bases respectively, with 11 bases between them. This CDR3 contains 14 residues. Germline V gene sequence: CDR1 MNHEY, CDR2 SMNVEV (reference sequence).

Sequenced sample: naive CD8+ T cells from blood, with Jurkat cell RNA spiked in. Subset here: FACS-sorted CD8+CD4-CCR7+CD45RA+ naive T cells. V is TRBV27 and J is TRBJ1-6; no clear D. This clonotype originated in a human donor in good health. Some libraries in this study had Jurkat cell RNA spiked in. The CDR3 DNA sequence: TGTGCCAGCAGTTTGTCCCCAGTGTATTCACCCCTCCACTTT. Protein: CASSLSPVYSPLHF.